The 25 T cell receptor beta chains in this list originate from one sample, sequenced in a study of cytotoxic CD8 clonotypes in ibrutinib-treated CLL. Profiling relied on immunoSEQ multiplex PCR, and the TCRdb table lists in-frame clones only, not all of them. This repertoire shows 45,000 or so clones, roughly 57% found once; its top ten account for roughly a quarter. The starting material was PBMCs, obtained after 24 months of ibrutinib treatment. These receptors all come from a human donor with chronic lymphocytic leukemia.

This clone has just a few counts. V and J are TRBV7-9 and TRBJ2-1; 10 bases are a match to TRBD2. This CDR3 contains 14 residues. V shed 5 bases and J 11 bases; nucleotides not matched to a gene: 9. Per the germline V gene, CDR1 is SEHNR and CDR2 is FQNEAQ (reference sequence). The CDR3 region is CASSLGLAAIQQFF. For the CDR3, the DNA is TGTGCCAGCAGCCTCGGACTAGCGGCGATACAGCAGTTCTTC.

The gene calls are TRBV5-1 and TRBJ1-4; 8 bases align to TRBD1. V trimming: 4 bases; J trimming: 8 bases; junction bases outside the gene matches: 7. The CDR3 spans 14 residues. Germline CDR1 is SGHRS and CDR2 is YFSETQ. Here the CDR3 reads CASSVTGAEEKLFF. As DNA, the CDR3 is TGCGCCAGCAGCGTGACAGGGGCTGAAGAAAAACTGTTTTTT.

CDR3 residues: CASSLGTGSDTQYF. CDR3 nucleotide sequence: TGCGCCAGCAGCTTGGGGACGGGCTCAGATACGCAGTATTTT. This chain connects TRBV5-1 to TRBJ2-3; D is ambiguous. The CDR3 spans 14 residues. V shed 0 bases and J shed 4 bases, with 9 bases lying between them. From germline, CDR1 is SGHRS and CDR2 YFSETQ. The full variable domain, its missing parts supplied by reference TRBV5-1 and TRBJ2-3, is KAGVTQTPRYLIKTRGQQVTLSCSPISGHRSVSWYQQTPGQGLQFLFEYFSETQRNKGNFPGRFSGRQFSNSRSEMNVSTLELGDSALYLCASSLGTGSDTQYFGPGTRLTVL.

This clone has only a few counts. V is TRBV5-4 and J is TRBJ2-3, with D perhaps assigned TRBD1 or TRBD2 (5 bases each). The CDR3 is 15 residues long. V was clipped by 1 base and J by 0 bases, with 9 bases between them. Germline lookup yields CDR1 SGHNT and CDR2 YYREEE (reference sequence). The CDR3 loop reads CASSLYGASTDTQYF. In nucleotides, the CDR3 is TGTGCCAGCAGCTTGTACGGGGCTAGCACAGATACGCAGTATTTT.

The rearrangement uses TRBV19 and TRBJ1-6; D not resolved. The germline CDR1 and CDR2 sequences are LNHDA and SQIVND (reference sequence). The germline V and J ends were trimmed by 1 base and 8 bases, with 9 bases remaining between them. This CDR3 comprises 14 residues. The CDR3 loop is CASSIGGPYSPLHF. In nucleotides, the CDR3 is TGTGCCAGTAGTATAGGAGGGCCATATTCACCCCTCCACTTT.

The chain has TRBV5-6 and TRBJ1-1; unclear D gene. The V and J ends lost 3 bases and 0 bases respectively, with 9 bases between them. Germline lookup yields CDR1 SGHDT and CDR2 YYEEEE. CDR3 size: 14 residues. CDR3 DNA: TGTGCCAGCAGCTGGGGTACCATGAACACTGAAGCTTTCTTT. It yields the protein CASSWGTMNTEAFF.

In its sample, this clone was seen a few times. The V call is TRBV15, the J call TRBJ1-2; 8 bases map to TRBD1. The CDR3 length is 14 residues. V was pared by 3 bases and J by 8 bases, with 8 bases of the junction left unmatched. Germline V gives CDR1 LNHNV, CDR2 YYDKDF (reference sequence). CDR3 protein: CATSSMTGVEGYTF. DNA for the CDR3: TGTGCCACCAGCAGCATGACAGGGGTTGAGGGCTACACCTTC.

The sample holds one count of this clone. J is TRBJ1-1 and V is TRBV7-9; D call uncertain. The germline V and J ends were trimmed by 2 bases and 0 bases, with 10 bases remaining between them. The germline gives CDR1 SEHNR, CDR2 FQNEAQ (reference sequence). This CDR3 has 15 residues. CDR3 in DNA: TGTGCCAGCAGCTTACTGTCCGGACTGAACACTGAAGCTTTCTTT. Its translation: CASSLLSGLNTEAFF.

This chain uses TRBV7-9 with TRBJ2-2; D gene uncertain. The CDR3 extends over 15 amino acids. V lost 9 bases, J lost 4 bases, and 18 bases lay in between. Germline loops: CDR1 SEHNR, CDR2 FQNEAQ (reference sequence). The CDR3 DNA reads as TGTGCCAGTCTAGTCTCGTTAACGACCACCGGGGAGCTGTTTTTT. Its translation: CASLVSLTTTGELFF.

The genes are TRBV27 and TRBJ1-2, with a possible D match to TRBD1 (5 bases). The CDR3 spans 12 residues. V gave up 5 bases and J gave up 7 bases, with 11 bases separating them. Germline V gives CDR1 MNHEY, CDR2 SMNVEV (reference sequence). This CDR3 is CASSPGWGGYTF. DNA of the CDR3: TGTGCCAGCAGTCCAGGGTGGGGTGGCTACACCTTC.

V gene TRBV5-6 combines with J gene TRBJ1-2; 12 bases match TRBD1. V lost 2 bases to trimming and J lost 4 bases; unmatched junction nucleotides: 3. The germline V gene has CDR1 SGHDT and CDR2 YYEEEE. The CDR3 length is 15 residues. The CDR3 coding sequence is TGTGCCAGCAGCTTCAGGGGACAGGGGGCCTATGGCTACACCTTC. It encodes CASSFRGQGAYGYTF.

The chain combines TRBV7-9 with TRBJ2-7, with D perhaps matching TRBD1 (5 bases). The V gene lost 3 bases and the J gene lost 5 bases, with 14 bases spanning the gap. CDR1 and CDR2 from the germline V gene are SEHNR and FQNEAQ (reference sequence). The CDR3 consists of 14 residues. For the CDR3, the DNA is TGTGCCAGCAGCTTGACTCAGGGTTCCCACGAGCAGTACTTC. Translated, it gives CASSLTQGSHEQYF.

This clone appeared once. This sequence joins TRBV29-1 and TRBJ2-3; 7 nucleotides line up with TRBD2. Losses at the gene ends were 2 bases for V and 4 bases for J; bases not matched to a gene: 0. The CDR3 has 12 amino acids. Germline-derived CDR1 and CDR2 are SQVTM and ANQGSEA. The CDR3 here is CSVETSADTQYF. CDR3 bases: TGCAGCGTTGAAACTAGCGCAGATACGCAGTATTTT.

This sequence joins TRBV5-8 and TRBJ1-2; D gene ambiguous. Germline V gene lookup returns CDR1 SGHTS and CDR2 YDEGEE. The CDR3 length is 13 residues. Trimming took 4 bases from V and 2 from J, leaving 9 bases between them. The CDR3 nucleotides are TGTGCCAGCAGCAAAGACGGCAACTATGGCTACACCTTC. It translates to CASSKDGNYGYTF.

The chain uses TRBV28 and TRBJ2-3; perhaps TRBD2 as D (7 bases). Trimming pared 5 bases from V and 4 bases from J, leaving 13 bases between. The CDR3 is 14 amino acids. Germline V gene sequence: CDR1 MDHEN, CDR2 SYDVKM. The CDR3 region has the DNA TGTGCCAGCAGTCCTCGGGGGGCGGCAGATACGCAGTATTTT. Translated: CASSPRGAADTQYF. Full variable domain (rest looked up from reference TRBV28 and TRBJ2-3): DVKVTQSSRYLVKRTGEKVFLECVQDMDHENMFWYRQDPGLGLRLIYFSYDVKMKEKGDIPEGYSVSREKKERFSLILESASTNQTSMYLCASSPRGAADTQYFGPGTRLTVL.

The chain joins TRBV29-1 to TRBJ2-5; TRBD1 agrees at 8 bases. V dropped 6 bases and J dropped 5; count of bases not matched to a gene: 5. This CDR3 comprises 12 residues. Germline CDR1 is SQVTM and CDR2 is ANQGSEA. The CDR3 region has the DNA TGCAGCGTGACAGGGGTCGGGGAGACCCAGTACTTC. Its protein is CSVTGVGETQYF.

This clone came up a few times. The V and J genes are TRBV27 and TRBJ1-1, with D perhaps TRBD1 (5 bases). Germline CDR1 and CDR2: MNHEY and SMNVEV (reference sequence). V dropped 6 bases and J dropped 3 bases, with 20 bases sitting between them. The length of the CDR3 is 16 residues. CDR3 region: CASSRRGVTRHTEAFF. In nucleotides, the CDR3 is TGTGCCAGCAGCCGCCGGGGGGTAACACGGCACACTGAAGCTTTCTTT.

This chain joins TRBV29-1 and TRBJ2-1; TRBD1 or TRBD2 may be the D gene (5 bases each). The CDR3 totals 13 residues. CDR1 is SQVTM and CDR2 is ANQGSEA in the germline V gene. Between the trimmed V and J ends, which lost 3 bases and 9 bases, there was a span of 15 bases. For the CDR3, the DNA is TGCAGCGTTGACCAAGGACAAGGGAGTGAGCAGTTCTTC. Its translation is CSVDQGQGSEQFF.

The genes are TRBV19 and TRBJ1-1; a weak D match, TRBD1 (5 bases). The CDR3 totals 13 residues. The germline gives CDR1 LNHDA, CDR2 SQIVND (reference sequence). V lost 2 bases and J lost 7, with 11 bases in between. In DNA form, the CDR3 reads TGTGCCAGTAGTATACTGCCGGGGGGTGAAGCTTTCTTT. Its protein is CASSILPGGEAFF.

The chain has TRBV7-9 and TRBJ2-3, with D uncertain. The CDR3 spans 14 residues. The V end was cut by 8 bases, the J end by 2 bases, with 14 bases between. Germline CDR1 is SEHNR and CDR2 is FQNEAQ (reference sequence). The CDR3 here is CASASVSNTDTQYF. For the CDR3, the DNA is TGTGCCAGCGCTTCAGTCTCGAACACAGATACGCAGTATTTT. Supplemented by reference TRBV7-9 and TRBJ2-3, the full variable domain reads DTGVSQNPRHKITKRGQNVTFRCDPISEHNRLYWYRQTLGQGPEFLTYFQNEAQLEKSRLLSDRFSAERPKGSFSTLEIQRTEQGDSAMYLCASASVSNTDTQYFGPGTRLTVL.

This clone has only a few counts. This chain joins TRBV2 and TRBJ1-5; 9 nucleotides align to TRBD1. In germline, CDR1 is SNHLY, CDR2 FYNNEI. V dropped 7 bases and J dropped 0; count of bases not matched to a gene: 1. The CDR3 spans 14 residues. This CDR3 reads CASTTGGSNQPQHF. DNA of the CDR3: TGTGCCAGCACGACAGGGGGTAGCAATCAGCCCCAGCATTTT. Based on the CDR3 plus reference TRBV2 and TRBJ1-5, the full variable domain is EPEVTQTPSHQVTQMGQEVILRCVPISNHLYFYWYRQILGQKVEFLVSFYNNEISEKSEIFDDQFSVERPDGSNFTLKIRSTKLEDSAMYFCASTTGGSNQPQHFGDGTRLSIL.

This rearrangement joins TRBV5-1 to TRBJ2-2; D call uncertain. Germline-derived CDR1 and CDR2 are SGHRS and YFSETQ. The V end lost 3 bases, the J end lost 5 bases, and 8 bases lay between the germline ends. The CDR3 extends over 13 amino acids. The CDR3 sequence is CASSSGMTGELFF. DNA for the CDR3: TGCGCCAGCAGCTCCGGAATGACCGGGGAGCTGTTTTTT. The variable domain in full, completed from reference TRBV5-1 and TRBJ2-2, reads KAGVTQTPRYLIKTRGQQVTLSCSPISGHRSVSWYQQTPGQGLQFLFEYFSETQRNKGNFPGRFSGRQFSNSRSEMNVSTLELGDSALYLCASSSGMTGELFFGEGSRLTVL.

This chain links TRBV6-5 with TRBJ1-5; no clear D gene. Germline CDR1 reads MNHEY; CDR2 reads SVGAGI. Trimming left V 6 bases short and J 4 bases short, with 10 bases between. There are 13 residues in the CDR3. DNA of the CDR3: TGTGCCAGCAGATGGCGACTTAATCAGCCCCAGCATTTT. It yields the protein CASRWRLNQPQHF.

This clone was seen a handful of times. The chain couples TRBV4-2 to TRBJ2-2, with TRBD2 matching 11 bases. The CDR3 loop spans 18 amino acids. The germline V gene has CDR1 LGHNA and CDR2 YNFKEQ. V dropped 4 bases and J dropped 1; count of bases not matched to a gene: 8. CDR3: CASSRLTSGALNTGELFF. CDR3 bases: TGTGCCAGCAGCCGACTGACTAGCGGGGCCTTGAACACCGGGGAGCTGTTTTTT.

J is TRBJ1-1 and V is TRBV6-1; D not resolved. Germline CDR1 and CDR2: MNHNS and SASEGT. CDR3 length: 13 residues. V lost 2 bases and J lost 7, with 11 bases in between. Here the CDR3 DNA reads TGTGCCAGCAGTGAAAATCCCTGGGGTGAAGCTTTCTTT. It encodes CASSENPWGEAFF.